What follows are 11 T cell receptor beta chains derived from one specimen sequenced in a study of blood T cell repertoires in COVID-19. Method: immunoSEQ multiplex PCR; TCRdb's copy keeps in-frame clones and lacks some. The sample contains around 290,000 clones, roughly nine tenths of which appear only once. Sequenced sample: peripheral blood. These receptors were collected from a young woman with COVID-19, enrolled during active disease.

The rearrangement links TRBV30 to TRBJ1-6; TRBD1 might be the D (6 bases). The germline CDR1 and CDR2 sequences are GTSNPN and SVGIG (reference sequence). This CDR3 has 13 residues. V was trimmed by 5 bases and J by 5 bases, leaving 10 bases between them. CDR3 loop: CAWGGGDNSPLHF. The DNA of the CDR3 is TGTGCCTGGGGAGGGGGAGATAATTCACCCCTCCACTTT. The full variable domain, completed using reference TRBV30 and TRBJ1-6, is SQTIHQWPATLVQPVGSPLSLECTVEGTSNPNLYWYRQAAGRGLQLLFYSVGIGQISSEVPQNLSASRPQDRQFILSSKKLLLSDSGFYLCAWGGGDNSPLHFGNGTRLTVT.

This clone was seen more than once but under ten times. The chain carries TRBV28 and TRBJ1-1; 12 nucleotides match TRBD1. The J segment lost 0 bases and the V segment lost 6 bases, leaving 5 bases of the junction unmatched. The CDR3 has 16 amino acids. The germline CDR1 and CDR2 sequences are MDHEN and SYDVKM. CDR3 region: CASSPGQGAVNTEAFF. The CDR3 coding sequence is TGTGCCAGCAGCCCGGGACAGGGGGCGGTGAACACTGAAGCTTTCTTT. The full variable domain, rest sourced from reference TRBV28 and TRBJ1-1, is DVKVTQSSRYLVKRTGEKVFLECVQDMDHENMFWYRQDPGLGLRLIYFSYDVKMKEKGDIPEGYSVSREKKERFSLILESASTNQTSMYLCASSPGQGAVNTEAFFGQGTRLTVV.

The rearrangement links TRBV5-1 to TRBJ2-7; 8 bases fit TRBD1. The junction had 8 bases not matched to a gene; V was cut back by 4 bases and J by 2 bases. Germline lookup yields CDR1 SGHRS and CDR2 YFSETQ. CDR3 length: 15 amino acids. The DNA for the CDR3 is TGCGCCAGCAGCCCGACGGGACAGGTCCCCTACGAGCAGTACTTC. Its translation is CASSPTGQVPYEQYF.

The CDR3 bases are TGTGCCAGCAGTGAATTTAGCACCTACGAGCAGTACTTC. Translated: CASSEFSTYEQYF. This chain links TRBV2 with TRBJ2-7; no clear D. The germline V gene has CDR1 SNHLY and CDR2 FYNNEI. CDR3 length: 13 residues. Trimming stripped 2 bases from V and 2 bases from J, with 7 bases between.

The chain uses TRBV7-9 and TRBJ1-2; 8 bases fit TRBD1. Germline CDR1 SEHNR, CDR2 FQNEAQ (reference sequence). With 5 bases clipped from V and 6 bases from J, the junction kept 8 bases outside the gene matches. CDR3 length: 14 amino acids. The CDR3 sequence is CASSPPRTGNGYTF. DNA of the CDR3: TGTGCCAGCAGCCCCCCCCGGACAGGGAATGGCTACACCTTC.

This clone was detected only once. The gene calls are TRBV5-1 and TRBJ2-2; 13 bases map to TRBD2. With 4 bases clipped from V and 7 bases from J, the junction kept 10 bases outside the gene matches. The germline V gene encodes CDR1 SGHRS and CDR2 YFSETQ. The CDR3 length is 17 residues. The CDR3 DNA sequence: TGCGCCAGCAGCCTACGGACTAGCGGGAGTGTAGTCGGGGAGCTGTTTTTT. Protein: CASSLRTSGSVVGELFF.

This chain connects TRBV27 to TRBJ2-7; 7 bases align to TRBD2. The V and J ends lost 2 bases and 2 bases, in that order; junction bases with no gene match: 3. This CDR3 comprises 14 residues. The germline gives CDR1 MNHEY, CDR2 SMNVEV (reference sequence). CDR3 DNA sequence: TGTGCCAGCAGTTTAGGGGGGGGTACCTACGAGCAGTACTTC. Translated: CASSLGGGTYEQYF.

This rearrangement joins TRBV5-1 to TRBJ2-1; 8 nucleotides agree with TRBD1. J lost 4 bases, V lost 7 bases, and 7 bases had no gene match. The CDR3 runs 14 residues. Per germline, CDR1 SGHRS and CDR2 YFSETQ. The chain's CDR3 is CASSQRQGYNEQFF. CDR3 sequence (DNA): TGCGCCAGCTCTCAAAGACAGGGGTACAATGAGCAGTTCTTC. The full variable domain, rest sourced from reference TRBV5-1 and TRBJ2-1, is KAGVTQTPRYLIKTRGQQVTLSCSPISGHRSVSWYQQTPGQGLQFLFEYFSETQRNKGNFPGRFSGRQFSNSRSEMNVSTLELGDSALYLCASSQRQGYNEQFFGPGTRLTVL.

The chain combines TRBV27 with TRBJ2-1; 8 bases are shared with TRBD2. CDR1 and CDR2 (germline): MNHEY, SMNVEV (reference sequence). The CDR3 is 15 amino acids. V lost 3 bases and J lost 5; bases outside the gene matches: 6. The CDR3 DNA reads TGTGCCAGCAGTTTTTTCCGGCGGGAGGACAATGAGCAGTTCTTC. Its protein product is CASSFFRREDNEQFF.

This clone was observed once. The chain uses TRBV6-6 and TRBJ2-7; 9 positions match TRBD2. Unmatched junction bases numbered 0, after V lost 6 bases and J lost 3 bases. The CDR3 runs to 12 residues. CDR1 MNHNY and CDR2 SVGAGI come from the germline V gene (reference sequence). The CDR3 bases are TGTGCCAGCAGGCGGGAGGGCTACGAGCAGTACTTC. Amino acid sequence: CASRREGYEQYF.

The rearrangement links TRBV10-3 to TRBJ2-7, with D possibly TRBD1 on 5 matching bases. The germline V gene has CDR1 ENHRY and CDR2 SYGVKD. Trimming took off 5 bases at V and 3 bases at J, with 14 bases between the two ends. The CDR3 covers 14 residues. The chain's CDR3 is CAISQGAESYEQYF. The CDR3 DNA is TGTGCCATCAGTCAGGGTGCGGAGAGCTACGAGCAGTACTTC.